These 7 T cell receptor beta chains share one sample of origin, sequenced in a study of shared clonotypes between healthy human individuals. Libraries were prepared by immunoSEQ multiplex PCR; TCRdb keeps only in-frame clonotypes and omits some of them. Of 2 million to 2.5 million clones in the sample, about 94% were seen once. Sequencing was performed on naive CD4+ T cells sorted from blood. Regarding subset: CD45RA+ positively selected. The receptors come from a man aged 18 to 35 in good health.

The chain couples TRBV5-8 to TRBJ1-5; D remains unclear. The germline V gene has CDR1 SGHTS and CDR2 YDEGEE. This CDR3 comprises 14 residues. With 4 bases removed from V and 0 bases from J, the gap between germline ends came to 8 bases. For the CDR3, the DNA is TGTGCCAGCAGCGGCGGATCTAGCAATCAGCCCCAGCATTTT. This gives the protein CASSGGSSNQPQHF.

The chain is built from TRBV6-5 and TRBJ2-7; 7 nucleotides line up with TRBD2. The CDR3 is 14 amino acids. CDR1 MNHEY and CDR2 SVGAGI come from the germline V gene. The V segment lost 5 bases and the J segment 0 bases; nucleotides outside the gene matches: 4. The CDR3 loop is CASSRTRISYEQYF. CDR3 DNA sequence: TGTGCCAGCAGTCGGACTAGGATCTCCTACGAGCAGTACTTC.

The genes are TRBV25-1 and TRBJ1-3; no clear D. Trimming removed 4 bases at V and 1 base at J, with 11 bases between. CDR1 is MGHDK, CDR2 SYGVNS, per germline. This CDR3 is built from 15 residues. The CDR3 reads CASSARLGSGNTIYF. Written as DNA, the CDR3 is TGTGCCAGCAGTGCCCGACTGGGGTCTGGAAACACCATATATTTT.

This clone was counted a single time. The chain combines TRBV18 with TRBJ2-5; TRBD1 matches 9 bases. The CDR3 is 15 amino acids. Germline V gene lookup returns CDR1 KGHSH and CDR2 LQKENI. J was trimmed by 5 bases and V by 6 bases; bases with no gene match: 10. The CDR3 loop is CASSPIQGAGETQYF. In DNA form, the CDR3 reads TGTGCCAGCTCCCCCATACAGGGGGCGGGGGAGACCCAGTACTTC.

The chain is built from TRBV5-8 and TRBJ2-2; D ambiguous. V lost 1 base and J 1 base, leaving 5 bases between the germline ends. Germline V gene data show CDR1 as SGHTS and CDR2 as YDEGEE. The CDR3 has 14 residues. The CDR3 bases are TGTGCCAGCAGCTTGACCCGGAACACCGGGGAGCTGTTTTTT. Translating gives CASSLTRNTGELFF.

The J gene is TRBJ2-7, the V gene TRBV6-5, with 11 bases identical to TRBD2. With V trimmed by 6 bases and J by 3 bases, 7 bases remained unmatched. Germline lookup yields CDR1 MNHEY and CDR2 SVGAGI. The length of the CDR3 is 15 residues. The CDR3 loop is CASRTLAGGFYEQYF. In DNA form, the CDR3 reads TGTGCCAGCAGAACATTAGCGGGAGGGTTCTACGAGCAGTACTTC.

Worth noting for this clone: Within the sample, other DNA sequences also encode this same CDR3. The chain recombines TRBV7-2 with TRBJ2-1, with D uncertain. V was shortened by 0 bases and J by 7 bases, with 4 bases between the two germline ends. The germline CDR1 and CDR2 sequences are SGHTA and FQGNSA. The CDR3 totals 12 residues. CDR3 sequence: CASSLARNEQFF. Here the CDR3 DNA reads TGTGCCAGCAGCTTAGCAAGGAATGAGCAGTTCTTC.